The rows below give T cell receptor beta chains drawn from one sample of a study of blood T cell repertoires in COVID-19. Profiled with immunoSEQ multiplex PCR; TCRdb holds only in-frame clones, not every one. The sample holds about 160,000 clones, roughly 73% seen once. Sample: peripheral blood. These receptors were taken from a man aged 70 or older with acute or convalescent COVID-19. Both conserved end residues are part of each CDR3. D genes are given only for firm matches. The size entry is marked missing in some rows and otherwise reads once, few, many or a size class.

V	D	length	size	J	DNA	CDR3
TRBV5-1	-	15	-	TRBJ2-2	TGCGCCAGCAGCTTGGCGGCAGGGCTAACCGGGGAGCTGTTTTTT	CASSLAAGLTGELFF
TRBV2	-	14	-	TRBJ1-4	TGTGCCAGCAGGGAGCATTCGTCGCGTGAAAAACTGTTTTTT	CASREHSSREKLFF
TRBV10-1	-	13	-	TRBJ2-1	TGCGCCAGCAGCGCGGACAGTTACAATGAGCAGTTCTTC	CASSADSYNEQFF
TRBV7-9	-	15	-	TRBJ2-7	TGTGCCAGCAGTTACGGGGTTGGGGTCTCCTACGAGCAGTACTTC	CASSYGVGVSYEQYF
TRBV9	-	14	-	TRBJ2-7	TGTGCCAGCAGCGTAGATCCGGGCTCCTACGAGCAGTACTTC	CASSVDPGSYEQYF
TRBV19	TRBD2	16	once	TRBJ2-2	TGTGCCAGTAGTATGGATAGCGGGGGGAACACCGGGGAGCTGTTTTTT	CASSMDSGGNTGELFF
TRBV24-1	TRBD1	15	-	TRBJ1-6	TGTGCCACCAGTGTTACCGGGACAGGGTCTTCACCCCTCCACTTT	CATSVTGTGSSPLHF
TRBV15	-	13	-	TRBJ1-2	TGTGCCACCAGCAGAGATCGGGACTATGGCTACACCTTC	CATSRDRDYGYTF
TRBV27	TRBD1	14	-	TRBJ1-5	TGTGCCAGCAGGCCGGGACAGGGGAATCAGCCCCAGCATTTT	CASRPGQGNQPQHF
TRBV6-5	TRBD1	13	-	TRBJ1-2	TGTGCCGGAGGGACAGCCTCTAACTATGGCTACACCTTC	CAGGTASNYGYTF
TRBV19	TRBD1	17	-	TRBJ1-2	TGTGCCAGTAGTACAACCGGGACAGGAATTCACGGCTATGGCTACACCTTC	CASSTTGTGIHGYGYTF
TRBV5-1	-	15	-	TRBJ2-1	TGCGCCAGCAGCTTAGGTGCGGGGCGGTACAATGAGCAGTTCTTC	CASSLGAGRYNEQFF
TRBV6-2/TRBV6-3	-	14	-	TRBJ2-1	TGTGCCAGCAGTATCGGGACTTACTACAATGAGCAGTTCTTC	CASSIGTYYNEQFF
TRBV15	-	15	few	TRBJ2-7	TGTGCCACCAGCCAAGACACGGCCTCGTCCTACGAGCAGTACTTC	CATSQDTASSYEQYF
TRBV28	-	13	-	TRBJ1-3	TGTGCCAGCAGGGAACAGGGAGGAAACACCATATATTTT	CASREQGGNTIYF
TRBV18	TRBD2	13	-	TRBJ2-1	TGTGCCAGCTCACTTCCAAGGGGAGGGGAGCAGTTCTTC	CASSLPRGGEQFF
TRBV18	-	14	-	TRBJ2-3	TGTGCCAGCTCACCCGGGACTAGCACAGATACGCAGTATTTT	CASSPGTSTDTQYF